The 5 T cell receptor beta chains below all came from one sample that was sequenced in a study of technical replicates of blood from a handful of donors. Libraries were prepared by immunoSEQ multiplex PCR; TCRdb keeps only in-frame clonotypes and omits some of them. The sample yields about 100,000 clones, over 85% seen once. Input material: T cells isolated from PBMCs. The receptors were sampled from a human donor in good health.

The V and J genes are TRBV5-5 and TRBJ2-7; D is possibly TRBD2 (5 bases). CDR3 length: 11 amino acids. V was clipped by 4 bases and J by 4 bases, with 6 bases between them. CDR1 and CDR2 (germline): SGHKS, YYEKEE (reference sequence). The CDR3 loop is CASSPGYEQYF. The CDR3 DNA reads as TGTGCCAGCAGCCCGGGGTACGAGCAGTACTTC.

This clone was detected once. The chain joins TRBV5-5 to TRBJ1-2, with no clear D. CDR1 is SGHKS, CDR2 YYEKEE, per germline (reference sequence). With 0 bases removed from V and 2 bases from J, the gap between germline ends came to 11 bases. This CDR3 is 15 amino acids long. This CDR3 is CASSLAWQLNYGYTF. The CDR3, as DNA: TGTGCCAGCAGCTTGGCATGGCAGTTGAACTATGGCTACACCTTC.

V is TRBV30 and J is TRBJ2-7, with TRBD1 matching 11 bases. The CDR3 is 14 residues long. The germline gives CDR1 GTSNPN, CDR2 SVGIG (reference sequence). V was clipped by 3 bases and J by 5 bases; unmatched bases: 6. In nucleotides, the CDR3 is TGTGCCTGGAGACGGACAGGGGGCGCACACGAGCAGTACTTC. Encoded protein: CAWRRTGGAHEQYF.

This CDR3 reads CASSFVGGRGNNEQFF. The CDR3 region has the DNA TGTGCCAGCAGCTTCGTCGGCGGGAGAGGGAACAATGAGCAGTTCTTC. The chain couples TRBV7-9 to TRBJ2-1, with 7 bases fitting TRBD2. CDR3 length: 16 residues. Germline CDR1 SEHNR, CDR2 FQNEAQ (reference sequence). V was pared by 3 bases and J by 5 bases, with 10 bases of the junction left unmatched.

The chain has TRBV5-4 and TRBJ1-6, with D possibly TRBD1 on 5 matching bases. This CDR3 spans 13 amino acids. The V gene lost 5 bases and the J gene lost 6 bases, with 9 bases spanning the gap. Germline lookup yields CDR1 SGHNT and CDR2 YYREEE (reference sequence). Here the CDR3 reads CASRGQSNSPLHF. The DNA of the CDR3 is TGTGCCAGCAGGGGGCAGAGTAATTCACCCCTCCACTTT. Based on the CDR3 plus reference TRBV5-4 and TRBJ1-6, the full variable domain is ETGVTQSPTHLIKTRGQQVTLRCSSQSGHNTVSWYQQALGQGPQFIFQYYREEENGRGNFPPRFSGLQFPNYSSELNVNALELDDSALYLCASRGQSNSPLHFGNGTRLTVT.